These 4 T cell receptor beta chains came from one sample sequenced in a study of Ad26.COV2.S vaccination and SARS-CoV-2 variants. Treatment described: around 19 received Ad26.COV2.S at low or high dose, single or two shots; about 5 received placebo; per-sample allocation not given. Samples came from day 63 after the first vaccine or placebo injection. This table comes from immunoSEQ multiplex PCR, and its TCRdb copy is limited to in-frame clones, with some not included. The sample records about 680,000 clones, roughly nine tenths being singletons. Specimen: peripheral blood, collected in a trial of Ad26.COV2.S vaccine versus placebo. These receptors were taken from a person between 18 and 65 years old who received the Ad26.COV2.S COVID-19 vaccine or a placebo.

Written as DNA, the CDR3 is TGCGCCAGCAGCTTGGATGCGTACCAAGAGACCCAGTACTTC. Translating it yields CASSLDAYQETQYF. The gene calls are TRBV5-1 and TRBJ2-5, with D unclear. CDR3 length: 14 amino acids. CDR1 SGHRS and CDR2 YFSETQ come from the germline V gene. V was cut by 0 bases and J by 0 bases, with 6 bases left in between.

The CDR3 DNA sequence: TGTGCCAGCAGTTTTCTTAGGCAGGCCGGGAACACCGGGGAGCTGTTTTTT. Encoded protein: CASSFLRQAGNTGELFF. V and J are TRBV27 and TRBJ2-2; D remains ambiguous. The V end lost 3 bases, the J end lost 1 base, and 15 bases lay between the germline ends. Germline V CDR1 and CDR2: MNHEY, SMNVEV (reference sequence). CDR3 length: 17 residues.

J is TRBJ1-6 and V is TRBV5-6; D gene unclear. The CDR3 has 15 residues. Per the germline V gene, CDR1 is SGHDT and CDR2 is YYEEEE. The germline V and J ends were trimmed by 0 bases and 7 bases, with 11 bases remaining between them. The CDR3 bases are TGTGCCAGCAGCTTGGGGACGAACCAAAATTCACCCCTCCACTTT. Residues: CASSLGTNQNSPLHF.

This chain links TRBV10-3 with TRBJ2-7, with D perhaps TRBD2 (5 bases). CDR3 size: 16 residues. Between the trimmed V and J ends, which lost 0 bases and 3 bases, there was a span of 15 bases. CDR1 is ENHRY and CDR2 is SYGVKD in the germline V gene. The CDR3 is CAISESRSGGLYEQYF. The CDR3 DNA is TGTGCCATCAGTGAGTCGAGGTCGGGCGGACTCTACGAGCAGTACTTC.